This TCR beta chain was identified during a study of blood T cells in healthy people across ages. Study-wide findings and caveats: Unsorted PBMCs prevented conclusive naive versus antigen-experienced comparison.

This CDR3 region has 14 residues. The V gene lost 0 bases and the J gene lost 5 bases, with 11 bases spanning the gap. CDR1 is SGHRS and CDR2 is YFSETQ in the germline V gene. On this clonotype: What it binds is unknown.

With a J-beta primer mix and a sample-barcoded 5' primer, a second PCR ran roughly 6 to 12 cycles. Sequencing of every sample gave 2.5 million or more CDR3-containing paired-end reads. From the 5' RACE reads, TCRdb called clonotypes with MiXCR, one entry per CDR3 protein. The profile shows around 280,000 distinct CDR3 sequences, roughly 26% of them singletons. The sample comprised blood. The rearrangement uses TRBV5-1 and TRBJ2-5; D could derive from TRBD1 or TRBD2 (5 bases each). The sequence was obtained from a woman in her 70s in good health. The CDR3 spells CASSLAPWGETQYF. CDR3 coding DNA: TGCGCCAGCAGCTTGGCCCCTTGGGGGGAGACCCAGTACTTC.